A single sample is the source of the 20 T cell receptor beta chains below, sequenced in a study. TCRdb re-called the 5' RACE reads through MiXCR, storing one row per CDR3 protein. The sample includes about 9,000 distinct CDR3 sequences, under 50% of them seen just once. Treg sorting used a CD4+CD25+CD127-/low gate. The sample comprised Tregs sorted from a lymph node. The receptors were gathered from a female donor with breast cancer.

The V call is TRBV29-1, the J call TRBJ2-1; unclear D gene. Per the germline V gene, CDR1 is SQVTM and CDR2 is ANQGSEA. This CDR3 region has 11 residues. CDR3 sequence reads: CILSSGNEQFF. The CDR3 DNA sequence: TGCATCCTCTCTAGTGGCAATGAGCAGTTCTTC.

This rearrangement joins TRBV27 to TRBJ2-1; weak D call: TRBD2 (5 bases). The CDR3 extends over 13 amino acids. The V and J ends lost 3 bases and 9 bases respectively, with 12 bases between them. Per germline, CDR1 MNHEY and CDR2 SMNVEV (reference sequence). The CDR3 coding sequence is TGTGCCAGCAGTTTTCGTGGTGGACTTGAGCAGTTCTTC. This sequence encodes CASSFRGGLEQFF.

The chain couples TRBV7-9 to TRBJ2-2, with D hard to call. Per the germline V gene, CDR1 is SEHNR and CDR2 is FQNEAQ (reference sequence). The length of the CDR3 is 13 residues. V gave up 5 bases and J gave up 5 bases, with 9 bases separating them. The CDR3 protein is CASSPPGTGELFF. In nucleotides, the CDR3 is TGTGCCAGCAGCCCCCCGGGTACCGGGGAGCTGTTTTTT.

In regard to this clonotype: A read error may account for a junction end that differs from germline. J is TRBJ2-5 and V is TRBV12-3 or TRBV12-4; 8 bases are shared with TRBD2. The CDR3 totals 13 residues. The CDR3 is CASSLGSGSPGDF. The CDR3 region has the DNA TGTGCCAGCAGTTTAGGAAGCGGGAGTCCAGGGGATTTC.

The rearrangement joins TRBV6-1 to TRBJ1-2; maybe TRBD1 (5 bases). Per germline, CDR1 MNHNS and CDR2 SASEGT. V dropped 3 bases and J dropped 0 bases, with 20 bases sitting between them. The CDR3 has 18 amino acids. CDR3 in DNA: TGTGCCAGCAGTGACAATTTCAGGGTACCAACAACTAACTATGGCTACACCTTC. This encodes CASSDNFRVPTTNYGYTF.

The chain joins TRBV4-1 to TRBJ1-1, with TRBD1 matching over 10 bases. Germline V lookup: CDR1 MGHRA, CDR2 YSYEKL. The V segment lost 0 bases and the J segment 6 bases; nucleotides outside the gene matches: 4. CDR3 size: 15 residues. The DNA of the CDR3 is TGCGCCAGCAGCCAAGATCTCGGGACAGGGGCTGAAGCTTTCTTT. This translates into CASSQDLGTGAEAFF.

The chain couples TRBV6-5 to TRBJ1-1; 7 nucleotides match TRBD1. Germline values: CDR1 MNHEY, CDR2 SVGAGI. V lost 5 bases and J lost 12; bases outside the gene matches: 9. This CDR3 has 12 amino acids. CDR3 sequence (DNA): TGTGCCAGCAGTAAGCGACAGGGATGGACTTTCTTT. Its translation is CASSKRQGWTFF.

The rearrangement links TRBV20-1 to TRBJ1-1; 7 bases match TRBD1. Germline CDR1 reads DFQATT; CDR2 reads SNEGSKA (reference sequence). The V segment lost 2 bases and the J segment 0 bases; nucleotides outside the gene matches: 6. This CDR3 region has 15 residues. In nucleotides, the CDR3 is TGCAGTGCTAGACGCAGGGGGTCTTTGAACACTGAAGCTTTCTTT. Residues: CSARRRGSLNTEAFF.

This clonotype was picked up a small number of times. The chain combines TRBV7-2 with TRBJ1-1; TRBD1 aligns across 9 bases. The germline V gene encodes CDR1 SGHTA and CDR2 FQGNSA. This CDR3 has 14 residues. J gave up 5 bases and V 4 bases, and 5 bases lay outside the gene matches. The CDR3 loop is CASSSTGGWTEAFF. CDR3 coding DNA: TGTGCCAGCAGCTCGACAGGGGGATGGACTGAAGCTTTCTTT.

This clonotype was found a few times. This rearrangement joins TRBV7-6 to TRBJ2-2; 10 bases align to TRBD2. The CDR3 has 15 residues. Germline V lookup: CDR1 SGHVS, CDR2 FNYEAQ. V lost 1 base to trimming and J lost 7 bases; unmatched junction nucleotides: 3. The CDR3 nucleotides are TGTGCCAGCAGCTTAGATCTAGCGGGAGACGGGGAGCTGTTTTTT. It translates to CASSLDLAGDGELFF.

This clonotype was seen more than once but under ten times. The chain employs TRBV6-5 and TRBJ2-5, with D possibly TRBD2 on 6 matching bases. The CDR3 sequence is 11 residues long. CDR1 is MNHEY, CDR2 SVGAGI, per germline. V was trimmed by 7 bases and J by 4 bases, leaving 7 bases between them. DNA of the CDR3: TGTGCCAGCACCGGGGGAGAGACCCAGTACTTC. Translated, it gives CASTGGETQYF.

This chain joins TRBV2 and TRBJ2-5, with D tentatively TRBD1 or TRBD2 (5 bases each). The CDR3 is 14 residues long. Between the trimmed V and J ends, which lost 6 bases and 1 base, there was a span of 12 bases. CDR1 is SNHLY and CDR2 is FYNNEI in the germline V gene. The DNA of the CDR3 is TGTGCCAGCAGAGGGACGGGGACCCAAGAGACCCAGTACTTC. Its protein is CASRGTGTQETQYF.

This clonotype was picked up a small number of times. The V gene is TRBV20-1, the J gene TRBJ2-7, with 8 bases lining up with TRBD2. Germline V gives CDR1 DFQATT, CDR2 SNEGSKA (reference sequence). This CDR3 region has 14 residues. The V segment lost 2 bases and the J segment 2 bases; nucleotides outside the gene matches: 5. CDR3 region: CSARSLAETYEQYF. CDR3 DNA: TGCAGTGCTAGATCACTAGCGGAGACCTACGAGCAGTACTTC.

The chain couples TRBV27 to TRBJ2-6, with D uncertain. The CDR3 is made up of 16 amino acids. With 6 bases removed from V and 0 bases from J, the gap between germline ends came to 12 bases. Looked up from germline, CDR1 is MNHEY and CDR2 is SMNVEV (reference sequence). CDR3 residues: CASSQPPGSGANVLTF. CDR3 nucleotides: TGTGCCAGCAGCCAACCCCCCGGCTCTGGGGCCAACGTCCTGACTTTC.

This chain connects TRBV12-3 or TRBV12-4 to TRBJ1-6, with a possible D match to TRBD1 (6 bases). V was shortened by 6 bases and J by 9 bases, with 12 bases between the two germline ends. CDR3 length: 13 residues. The CDR3 spells CASSWQGLSPLHF. CDR3 nucleotide sequence: TGTGCCAGCAGCTGGCAGGGGCTTTCACCCCTCCACTTT.

This clonotype was observed a handful of times. V and J are TRBV5-6 and TRBJ1-1; 10 bases align to TRBD1. CDR3 length: 14 amino acids. Per the germline V gene, CDR1 is SGHDT and CDR2 is YYEEEE. The ends lost 4 bases at V and 5 bases at J; junction bases unmatched: 5. The CDR3 coding sequence is TGTGCCAGCAGCCCGGGACAGGGGAGTACTGAAGCTTTCTTT. It yields the protein CASSPGQGSTEAFF. Drawing the rest from reference TRBV5-6 and TRBJ1-1, the complete variable domain is DAGVTQSPTHLIKTRGQQVTLRCSPKSGHDTVSWYQQALGQGPQFIFQYYEEEERQRGNFPDRFSGHQFPNYSSELNVNALLLGDSALYLCASSPGQGSTEAFFGQGTRLTVV.

The V and J genes are TRBV12-3 or TRBV12-4 and TRBJ2-7, with D possibly being TRBD2 (5 bases). With 8 bases removed from V and 11 bases from J, the gap between germline ends came to 16 bases. The CDR3 has 11 amino acids. CDR3 loop: CASGELGQKYF. In DNA form, the CDR3 reads TGTGCCAGCGGTGAACTAGGCCAGAAGTACTTC.

This clonotype has a handful of counts. The chain joins TRBV27 to TRBJ2-5; no clear D. This CDR3 contains 13 residues. V lost 8 bases to trimming and J lost 0 bases, with 10 bases between them. Per germline, CDR1 MNHEY and CDR2 SMNVEV (reference sequence). The CDR3 sequence is CASSGDNQETQYF. The CDR3 DNA is TGTGCCAGCTCAGGAGACAACCAAGAGACCCAGTACTTC.

This clonotype turned up a few times. The gene calls are TRBV12-3 or TRBV12-4 and TRBJ1-1; D ambiguous. Trimming removed 7 bases at V and 4 bases at J, with 16 bases between. The CDR3 loop spans 14 amino acids. CDR3 region: CASTLARGGTEAFF. CDR3 nucleotides: TGTGCCAGCACCCTGGCTCGGGGTGGCACTGAAGCTTTCTTT.

This chain's CDR3 is CASSLSMGQKSYGYTF. In DNA form, the CDR3 reads TGTGCCAGCAGTTTATCGATGGGACAGAAATCCTATGGCTACACCTTC. This chain connects TRBV27 to TRBJ1-2, with TRBD1 matching 7 bases. The CDR3 length is 16 residues. Germline CDR1 MNHEY, CDR2 SMNVEV (reference sequence). Trimming at V came to 0 bases and at J to 4 bases, leaving 8 bases not matched to a gene.